This is a list of T cell receptor beta chains from one sample in a study of blood T cell repertoires in COVID-19. Libraries were prepared by immunoSEQ multiplex PCR; TCRdb keeps only in-frame clonotypes and omits some of them. Of approximately 220,000 clones listed, about 90% are singletons. The source material was PBMCs or T cells enriched from blood (not recorded which). The receptor set was obtained from a man aged 30 to 39 who had been exposed to COVID-19. Each CDR3 is given with its conserved first and last residue. D genes are given only for firm matches. The size of a clone is reported for some rows only, either as once, few or many, or as a class for expanded clones.

j_call: TRBJ1-6; clone_size: .; v_call: TRBV6-2/TRBV6-3; cdr3_length: 13; d_call: TRBD1; cdr3_aa: CASSTDRESPLHF; cdr3_nt: TGTGCCAGCAGTACCGACAGGGAATCACCCCTCCACTTT
j_call: TRBJ2-5; clone_size: .; v_call: TRBV19; cdr3_length: 15; d_call: TRBD2; cdr3_aa: CASSILAGQQETQYF; cdr3_nt: TGTGCCAGTAGTATATTAGCGGGGCAACAAGAGACCCAGTACTTC
j_call: TRBJ1-1; clone_size: .; v_call: TRBV9; cdr3_length: 13; d_call: .; cdr3_aa: CASSETANTEAFF; cdr3_nt: TGTGCCAGCAGCGAGACAGCGAACACTGAAGCTTTCTTT
j_call: TRBJ1-1; clone_size: .; v_call: TRBV21-1; cdr3_length: 15; d_call: .; cdr3_aa: CASSNLRDKNTEAFF; cdr3_nt: TGTGCCAGCAGCAACCTCCGGGACAAGAACACTGAAGCTTTCTTT
j_call: TRBJ1-2; clone_size: once; v_call: TRBV5-5; cdr3_length: 15; d_call: TRBD1; cdr3_aa: CASSPRPGGGYGYTF; cdr3_nt: TGTGCCAGCAGCCCCAGACCAGGGGGCGGCTATGGCTACACCTTC
j_call: TRBJ2-2; clone_size: .; v_call: TRBV10-3; cdr3_length: 12; d_call: .; cdr3_aa: CAIQRGGGELFF; cdr3_nt: TGTGCCATCCAAAGAGGGGGCGGGGAGCTGTTTTTT
j_call: TRBJ2-3; clone_size: .; v_call: TRBV10-3; cdr3_length: 12; d_call: .; cdr3_aa: CATSALADTQYF; cdr3_nt: TGTGCCACCTCCGCCCTAGCGGATACGCAGTATTTT
j_call: TRBJ1-3; clone_size: .; v_call: TRBV14; cdr3_length: 13; d_call: .; cdr3_aa: CASSQYERYTIYF; cdr3_nt: TGTGCCAGCAGCCAATACGAGCGGTACACCATATATTTT
j_call: TRBJ2-2; clone_size: .; v_call: TRBV4-1; cdr3_length: 12; d_call: TRBD2; cdr3_aa: CASSWGGGELFF; cdr3_nt: TGCGCCAGCAGCTGGGGGGGCGGGGAGCTGTTTTTT
j_call: TRBJ2-2; clone_size: .; v_call: TRBV11-3; cdr3_length: 15; d_call: TRBD1; cdr3_aa: CASSARQGSTGELFF; cdr3_nt: TGTGCCAGCAGCGCCAGACAGGGAAGCACCGGGGAGCTGTTTTTT
j_call: TRBJ2-7; clone_size: .; v_call: TRBV15; cdr3_length: 15; d_call: .; cdr3_aa: CATSRDYGQVYEQYF; cdr3_nt: TGTGCCACCAGCAGAGATTATGGACAAGTCTACGAGCAGTACTTC
j_call: TRBJ2-7; clone_size: once; v_call: TRBV12-3/TRBV12-4; cdr3_length: 13; d_call: TRBD1; cdr3_aa: CASRQGVSYEQYF; cdr3_nt: TGTGCCAGTAGACAGGGGGTTTCCTACGAGCAGTACTTC
j_call: TRBJ1-1; clone_size: .; v_call: TRBV5-1; cdr3_length: 15; d_call: .; cdr3_aa: CASSLAGGANTEAFF; cdr3_nt: TGCGCCAGCAGCTTGGCCGGGGGGGCAAACACTGAAGCTTTCTTT
j_call: TRBJ2-1; clone_size: .; v_call: TRBV7-2; cdr3_length: 16; d_call: .; cdr3_aa: CASSSEPYGIFNEQFF; cdr3_nt: TGTGCCAGCAGCTCAGAGCCTTACGGGATTTTCAATGAGCAGTTCTTC
j_call: TRBJ2-1; clone_size: .; v_call: TRBV6-5; cdr3_length: 11; d_call: TRBD1; cdr3_aa: CATGQGNEQFF; cdr3_nt: TGTGCCACCGGACAGGGGAATGAGCAGTTCTTC
j_call: TRBJ2-5; clone_size: .; v_call: TRBV5-6; cdr3_length: 11; d_call: .; cdr3_aa: CASSLQETQYF; cdr3_nt: TGTGCCAGCAGCCTCCAAGAGACCCAGTACTTC
j_call: TRBJ2-1; clone_size: .; v_call: TRBV6-2/TRBV6-3; cdr3_length: 13; d_call: .; cdr3_aa: CASSYSRLHEQFF; cdr3_nt: TGTGCCAGCAGTTACTCGAGGTTGCATGAGCAGTTCTTC
j_call: TRBJ2-1; clone_size: .; v_call: TRBV11-3; cdr3_length: 16; d_call: .; cdr3_aa: CASSLEYRVSYNEQFF; cdr3_nt: TGTGCCAGCAGCTTAGAATACAGGGTCTCCTACAATGAGCAGTTCTTC
j_call: TRBJ1-2; clone_size: .; v_call: TRBV3-1/TRBV3-2; cdr3_length: 13; d_call: .; cdr3_aa: CASSQAADYGYTF; cdr3_nt: TGTGCCAGCAGCCAAGCCGCAGACTATGGCTACACCTTC
j_call: TRBJ1-1; clone_size: .; v_call: TRBV7-9; cdr3_length: 18; d_call: TRBD1; cdr3_aa: CASSSHPGQGVGDTEAFF; cdr3_nt: TGTGCCAGCAGCTCGCATCCTGGACAGGGCGTCGGAGACACTGAAGCTTTCTTT
j_call: TRBJ2-7; clone_size: .; v_call: TRBV7-9; cdr3_length: 16; d_call: TRBD2; cdr3_aa: CASSLGSVAGGSVQYF; cdr3_nt: TGTGCCAGCAGCTTAGGGTCGGTAGCGGGGGGATCGGTGCAGTACTTC
j_call: TRBJ2-3; clone_size: .; v_call: TRBV4-1; cdr3_length: 15; d_call: TRBD1; cdr3_aa: CASSQGDRGTDTQYF; cdr3_nt: TGCGCCAGCAGCCAAGGGGACAGAGGCACAGATACGCAGTATTTT
j_call: TRBJ1-2; clone_size: .; v_call: TRBV7-9; cdr3_length: 15; d_call: .; cdr3_aa: CASSLGQPTNYGYTF; cdr3_nt: TGTGCCAGCAGCTTAGGACAGCCGACTAACTATGGCTACACCTTC
j_call: TRBJ2-5; clone_size: .; v_call: TRBV19; cdr3_length: 15; d_call: .; cdr3_aa: CASSLDRRSVETQYF; cdr3_nt: TGTGCCAGTAGTTTGGACCGGAGGAGTGTGGAGACCCAGTACTTC
j_call: TRBJ1-1; clone_size: .; v_call: TRBV19; cdr3_length: 15; d_call: .; cdr3_aa: CASSMVRTVDTEAFF; cdr3_nt: TGTGCCAGTAGTATGGTTAGGACAGTGGACACTGAAGCTTTCTTT
j_call: TRBJ1-3; clone_size: .; v_call: TRBV7-8; cdr3_length: 15; d_call: .; cdr3_aa: CASSLGGSPGNTIYF; cdr3_nt: TGTGCCAGCAGCTTAGGGGGCAGCCCTGGAAACACCATATATTTT
j_call: TRBJ1-3; clone_size: .; v_call: TRBV9; cdr3_length: 14; d_call: .; cdr3_aa: CASSVGPDGNTIYF; cdr3_nt: TGTGCCAGCAGCGTAGGTCCAGATGGAAACACCATATATTTT
j_call: TRBJ2-1; clone_size: once; v_call: TRBV19; cdr3_length: 19; d_call: .; cdr3_aa: CASSTIPSTVPSSYNEQFF; cdr3_nt: TGTGCCAGTAGTACGATACCCTCGACAGTTCCGAGCTCCTACAATGAGCAGTTCTTC
j_call: TRBJ1-1; clone_size: .; v_call: TRBV10-3; cdr3_length: 17; d_call: TRBD1; cdr3_aa: CAISDDRGQGGNTEAFF; cdr3_nt: TGTGCCATCAGTGACGACAGGGGTCAAGGAGGGAACACTGAAGCTTTCTTT
j_call: TRBJ1-2; clone_size: .; v_call: TRBV6-1; cdr3_length: 12; d_call: .; cdr3_aa: CASSERVGATTF; cdr3_nt: TGTGCCAGCAGTGAAAGGGTGGGAGCTACGACCTTC
j_call: TRBJ1-6; clone_size: .; v_call: TRBV6-1; cdr3_length: 15; d_call: TRBD1; cdr3_aa: CASSEVWTGHSPLHF; cdr3_nt: TGTGCCAGCAGTGAAGTGTGGACAGGACATTCACCCCTCCACTTT
j_call: TRBJ2-2; clone_size: .; v_call: TRBV18; cdr3_length: 14; d_call: .; cdr3_aa: CASSPRQDGGELFF; cdr3_nt: TGTGCCAGCTCACCTAGACAGGACGGCGGGGAGCTGTTTTTT
j_call: TRBJ1-2; clone_size: .; v_call: TRBV7-2; cdr3_length: 14; d_call: .; cdr3_aa: CASSLSPDSYGYTF; cdr3_nt: TGTGCCAGCAGCTTGTCCCCGGACAGCTATGGCTACACCTTC
j_call: TRBJ1-2; clone_size: .; v_call: TRBV14; cdr3_length: 15; d_call: TRBD1; cdr3_aa: CASSQVPRDRDGYTF; cdr3_nt: TGTGCCAGCAGCCAAGTCCCCCGGGACAGAGATGGCTACACCTTC
j_call: TRBJ2-2; clone_size: .; v_call: TRBV2; cdr3_length: 16; d_call: .; cdr3_aa: CASSEGGPENTGELFF; cdr3_nt: TGTGCCAGCAGTGAAGGGGGGCCCGAGAACACCGGGGAGCTGTTTTTT
j_call: TRBJ2-7; clone_size: .; v_call: TRBV13; cdr3_length: 19; d_call: .; cdr3_aa: CASSLPSGLARGNSYEQYF; cdr3_nt: TGTGCCAGCAGCTTACCCTCCGGTCTCGCGCGGGGAAACTCCTACGAGCAGTACTTC
j_call: TRBJ1-4; clone_size: .; v_call: TRBV5-6; cdr3_length: 15; d_call: .; cdr3_aa: CASSSTGQRNEKLFF; cdr3_nt: TGTGCCAGCAGCTCGACTGGTCAGCGGAATGAAAAACTGTTTTTT
j_call: TRBJ2-3; clone_size: .; v_call: TRBV7-2; cdr3_length: 15; d_call: .; cdr3_aa: CASTSRGPSTDTQYF; cdr3_nt: TGTGCCAGCACCTCCCGGGGTCCTAGCACAGATACGCAGTATTTT
j_call: TRBJ2-3; clone_size: .; v_call: TRBV7-2; cdr3_length: 19; d_call: TRBD2; cdr3_aa: CASSFPSGTPEVGTDTQYF; cdr3_nt: TGTGCCAGCAGCTTCCCCAGCGGGACCCCAGAGGTTGGCACAGATACGCAGTATTTT
j_call: TRBJ1-6; clone_size: once; v_call: TRBV5-6; cdr3_length: 15; d_call: .; cdr3_aa: CASSLGGVSNSPLHF; cdr3_nt: TGTGCCAGCAGCTTGGGTGGAGTTTCTAATTCACCCCTCCACTTT
j_call: TRBJ1-1; clone_size: .; v_call: TRBV6-1; cdr3_length: 16; d_call: TRBD1; cdr3_aa: CASSELTGSWNTEAFF; cdr3_nt: TGTGCCAGCAGTGAACTGACAGGGTCATGGAACACTGAAGCTTTCTTT
j_call: TRBJ2-5; clone_size: .; v_call: TRBV9; cdr3_length: 15; d_call: .; cdr3_aa: CASSERGRGQETQYF; cdr3_nt: TGTGCCAGCAGCGAGAGGGGGAGGGGCCAAGAGACCCAGTACTTC
j_call: TRBJ1-3; clone_size: .; v_call: TRBV24-1; cdr3_length: 14; d_call: TRBD1; cdr3_aa: CATSDFRGGNTIYF; cdr3_nt: TGTGCCACCAGTGATTTCAGGGGGGGAAACACCATATATTTT
j_call: TRBJ1-2; clone_size: .; v_call: TRBV27; cdr3_length: 18; d_call: TRBD1; cdr3_aa: CASSLVGQGYPNFDGYTF; cdr3_nt: TGTGCCAGCAGTTTGGTGGGACAGGGTTATCCCAATTTTGATGGCTACACCTTC
j_call: TRBJ2-1; clone_size: .; v_call: TRBV7-9; cdr3_length: 16; d_call: .; cdr3_aa: CASSPRQPPSYNEQFF; cdr3_nt: TGTGCCAGCAGCCCCAGACAGCCCCCCTCCTACAATGAGCAGTTCTTC
j_call: TRBJ2-3; clone_size: .; v_call: TRBV6-5; cdr3_length: 15; d_call: TRBD2; cdr3_aa: CASRGLAVFTDTQYF; cdr3_nt: TGTGCCAGCAGGGGACTAGCGGTCTTCACAGATACGCAGTATTTT
j_call: TRBJ1-4; clone_size: .; v_call: TRBV7-9; cdr3_length: 15; d_call: .; cdr3_aa: CASSLVDSRGEKLFF; cdr3_nt: TGTGCCAGCAGCTTAGTCGACAGCCGAGGTGAAAAACTGTTTTTT
j_call: TRBJ2-1; clone_size: .; v_call: TRBV24-1; cdr3_length: 12; d_call: TRBD1; cdr3_aa: CATGQGAGEQFF; cdr3_nt: TGTGCCACCGGGCAGGGGGCAGGAGAGCAGTTCTTC
j_call: TRBJ2-3; clone_size: .; v_call: TRBV5-1; cdr3_length: 11; d_call: .; cdr3_aa: CASSLGGTQYF; cdr3_nt: TGCGCCAGCAGCCTGGGAGGCACGCAGTATTTT
j_call: TRBJ2-4; clone_size: once; v_call: TRBV12-5; cdr3_length: 16; d_call: .; cdr3_aa: CASGDGQELAKNIQYF; cdr3_nt: TGTGCTAGTGGGGATGGACAAGAACTAGCCAAAAACATTCAGTACTTC
j_call: TRBJ2-1; clone_size: few; v_call: TRBV13; cdr3_length: 17; d_call: TRBD2; cdr3_aa: CASSLTSGGFSDNEQFF; cdr3_nt: TGTGCCAGCAGCTTAACGAGCGGGGGCTTCAGCGACAATGAGCAGTTCTTC
j_call: TRBJ2-5; clone_size: .; v_call: TRBV5-1; cdr3_length: 14; d_call: .; cdr3_aa: CASSLAQGQETQYF; cdr3_nt: TGCGCCAGCAGCTTGGCTCAGGGCCAAGAGACCCAGTACTTC
j_call: TRBJ1-1; clone_size: once; v_call: TRBV7-6; cdr3_length: 14; d_call: .; cdr3_aa: CASSFGAEATEAFF; cdr3_nt: TGTGCCAGCAGCTTTGGGGCTGAGGCCACTGAAGCTTTCTTT
j_call: TRBJ2-3; clone_size: .; v_call: TRBV30; cdr3_length: 16; d_call: .; cdr3_aa: CAWTTGTLNGADTQYF; cdr3_nt: TGTGCCTGGACTACCGGGACACTCAATGGCGCAGATACGCAGTATTTT
j_call: TRBJ2-7; clone_size: .; v_call: TRBV7-9; cdr3_length: 16; d_call: TRBD1; cdr3_aa: CASRNIDRGRSYEQYF; cdr3_nt: TGTGCCAGCAGAAACATCGACAGGGGGCGTTCCTACGAGCAGTACTTC
j_call: TRBJ2-5; clone_size: .; v_call: TRBV4-1; cdr3_length: 19; d_call: TRBD2; cdr3_aa: CASSTVGGALAGRQETQYF; cdr3_nt: TGCGCCAGCAGCACCGTGGGGGGGGCCTTAGCGGGGCGGCAAGAGACCCAGTACTTC
j_call: TRBJ2-1; clone_size: .; v_call: TRBV12-1; cdr3_length: 16; d_call: .; cdr3_aa: CASSCQGKSAYNEQFF; cdr3_nt: TGTGCCAGCAGCTGCCAGGGGAAATCAGCCTACAATGAGCAGTTCTTC
j_call: TRBJ1-4; clone_size: few; v_call: TRBV27; cdr3_length: 16; d_call: TRBD1; cdr3_aa: CASSLTRQGFKEKLFF; cdr3_nt: TGTGCCAGCAGTTTAACTAGACAGGGATTCAAGGAAAAACTGTTTTTT
j_call: TRBJ1-1; clone_size: .; v_call: TRBV2; cdr3_length: 14; d_call: .; cdr3_aa: CASTGEHQNTEAFF; cdr3_nt: TGTGCCAGCACGGGGGAACACCAGAACACTGAAGCTTTCTTT
j_call: TRBJ2-1; clone_size: once; v_call: TRBV5-1; cdr3_length: 12; d_call: .; cdr3_aa: CARRPGPGEQFF; cdr3_nt: TGCGCCAGACGCCCCGGTCCCGGTGAGCAGTTCTTC